This is a list of T cell receptor beta chains from one sample in a study of T cells in Graves' hyperthyroidism and ophthalmopathy. TCRdb recomputed calls from the multiplex PCR reads with MiXCR, one row per CDR3 protein. The sample has 530,000 or so distinct CDR3 sequences, around 46% seen once. The source material was peripheral blood or thyroid tissue (not recorded which). Receptors originate from a woman aged 18-30 years with Graves' hyperthyroidism. Both conserved end residues are part of each CDR3. D genes are given only for firm matches. Rows give clone size only sometimes, using once, few, many, or a class for an expanded clone.

V gene,D gene,J gene,clone size,CDR3 protein,CDR3 DNA
TRBV29-1,NA,TRBJ1-2,large,CSVETGGYTF,TGCAGCGTGGAAACAGGAGGCTACACCTTC
TRBV29-1,TRBD1,TRBJ2-5,NA,CSVEPTDRGPETQYF,TGCAGCGTTGAACCGACAGACAGGGGTCCGGAGACCCAGTACTTC
TRBV6-2/TRBV6-3,NA,TRBJ1-4,NA,CASSNWANEKLFF,TGTGCCAGCAGCAATTGGGCTAATGAAAAACTGTTTTTT
TRBV6-4,TRBD2,TRBJ2-3,many,CASSEAGGTDTQYF,TGTGCCAGCAGTGAAGCGGGAGGCACAGATACGCAGTATTTT
TRBV7-8,TRBD2,TRBJ2-5,NA,CASSLRRPGATSGEETQYF,TGTGCCAGCAGCTTACGAAGACCCGGTGCAACTAGCGGGGAAGAGACCCAGTACTTC
TRBV14,TRBD2,TRBJ2-7,many,CASSQGGPGLAAQRSYEQYF,TGTGCCAGCAGCCAAGGGGGCCCGGGACTAGCGGCTCAGCGGTCCTACGAGCAGTACTTC
TRBV4-3,TRBD1,TRBJ1-6,NA,CASSRDSHSPLHF,TGCGCCAGCAGCCGGGACAGTCATTCACCCCTCCACTTT
TRBV7-6,NA,TRBJ2-1,NA,CASSLLLYNEQFF,TGTGCCAGCAGCTTACTTCTATACAATGAGCAGTTCTTC
TRBV19,NA,TRBJ2-5,many,CASSNTQLSQETQYF,TGTGCCAGTAGTAATACTCAATTAAGTCAAGAGACCCAGTACTTC
TRBV7-9,NA,TRBJ2-1,NA,CASSSARDIPYNEQFF,TGTGCCAGCAGCTCGGCTCGGGACATCCCTTACAATGAGCAGTTCTTC
TRBV3-1,TRBD1,TRBJ2-7,few,CAVTHGTGRFEQYF,TGTGCCGTAACCCACGGGACAGGGAGGTTCGAGCAGTACTTC